This T cell receptor beta chain was captured by sequencing in a study of cytomegalovirus exposure and HLA in healthy donors. Turning to the study itself: Tens of millions of unique TCRs from HLA-typed donors were held in an early release of data. Study-wide points: Earlier analysis yielded a pattern in which most TCR beta V segments were productive about 87% or about 30% of the time. CMV serostatus stood as the only immune exposure information on hand. The study assumed roughly uniform donor sequencing depth for presence/absence analyses.

PCR primers comprised 60 Vbeta and 13 Jbeta primers. This table comes from immunoSEQ multiplex PCR, and its TCRdb copy is limited to in-frame clones, with some not included. Of around 180,000 clones listed, roughly 80% are singletons. Germline V CDR1 and CDR2: SGHNT, YENEEA. This CDR3 contains 15 residues. V gave up 4 bases and J gave up 6 bases, with 16 bases separating them. A note on this clone: The antigen remains undetermined.

The chain links TRBV11-3 to TRBJ2-1; D is perhaps TRBD1 (5 bases). Sequenced sample: PBMCs. The TCR originated in a man between 60 and 75 years old in good health and CMV-seronegative. In DNA form, the CDR3 reads TGTGCCAGCAGCTCCAGGGAAAAGGATAGCAATGAGCAGTTCTTC. Its protein is CASSSREKDSNEQFF.